Here is one T cell receptor (beta chain) with its context. This clonotype was found a few times. Its antigen is not yet known. One base away there is no much larger clone; base qualities are not given. Sequencing was carried out with an Illumina HiSeq 2500. Quantitative 5'-RACE with molecular barcodes was used to prepare TCR beta libraries. The authors' analysis ran thus. A new computational method, built on a probabilistic model of VDJ rearrangement, was used to identify disease-linked TCR variants. The public reads were run again by TCRdb, first through fastp at Q25 and then through MiXCR, and only productive beta chains were kept. Entries that share a CDR3 protein sequence are merged under the most common genes and DNA. V and J calls and clone size were set by TCRdb, not the authors. This sample gives a few hundred thousand distinct CDR3 sequences in total; more than 20% of them show up just once. 16% of the sample is in the top ten clones.

The data belong to a study of CD8 T cells in ankylosing spondylitis (dated by TCRdb to the late 2010s). The study in broad terms: T cell receptor beta repertoires were profiled in healthy donors and ankylosing spondylitis patients so that disease-linked TCR variants could be found. The full study cohort comprised 25 ankylosing spondylitis patients and some 110 healthy donors. Peripheral blood was sampled, and synovial fluid was additionally collected from ankylosing spondylitis patients. Overall study results and their limits: Some TCR beta motif variants had previously been reported in synovial fluid and blood of reactive arthritis patients, which suggested common disease-initiation mechanisms. A TCR beta motif made up of seven or eight highly homologous amino acid variants appeared to be characteristic of blood from ankylosing spondylitis patients. The disease-linked clones were reported as significantly enriched in matched synovial fluid samples from ankylosing spondylitis patients. In peripheral blood, the disease-linked clones were found at relatively low frequencies and had a CD8+ phenotype.

The cysteine opens and the phenylalanine closes a CDR3 of 15 amino acids. CDR3 DNA is the only sequence kept; it has 45 bases, read in frame from the first base. V sheds 5 bases and J sheds 3 bases, leaving 17 bases between their ends. The receptor was isolated from a male donor with ankylosing spondylitis. The sequence joins TRBV12-3 or TRBV12-4 to TRBJ2-7; no D gene call is confident. Source material: blood, either unsorted or a sorted T cell fraction (not recorded which). The CDR3 sequence is CASSPGPLYYYEQYF. Here is the DNA: TGTGCCAGCAGTCCCGGGCCCCTATACTACTACGAGCAGTACTTC.